This T cell receptor (beta chain) is from a study of T cells in Graves' hyperthyroidism and ophthalmopathy. Researchers amplified the TCR beta CDR3 regions from RNA transcripts. In the first-round RT-PCR of the TCR CDR3, the HTBI primer set was used. TCRdb redid the calling of the multiplex PCR reads with MiXCR, one entry per CDR3 protein. The sample includes about 640,000 distinct CDR3 sequences, roughly 20% seen only once; the top ten take over 30%. This clonotype was seen at least ten times. V was pared by 2 bases and J by 6 bases, with 11 bases between. This CDR3 comprises 14 residues. Germline CDR1 and CDR2: SGHTA and FQGNSA.

The TCR comes from a man aged 30-40 years with Graves' ophthalmopathy. This sequence joins TRBV7-2 and TRBJ2-1; D is perhaps TRBD2 (6 bases). The material sequenced was blood. CDR3 DNA: TGTGCCAGCAGCTTACGAACTAGCAGCAATGAGCAGTTCTTC. Protein: CASSLRTSSNEQFF.